This is a list of T cell receptor beta chains from one sample in a study of cytomegalovirus exposure and HLA in healthy donors. Assay used: immunoSEQ multiplex PCR; TCRdb lists only in-frame clones, some missing. The data contain about 86,000 clones, more than 85% of them singletons. The sample was PBMCs. These receptors all come from a man between 18 and 35 years old in good health and CMV-seronegative. Both conserved end residues are part of each CDR3. Each record gives: V gene, CDR3 protein.

TRBV29-1 CSAIGQGNTGELFF
TRBV27 CASSLVSNINTEAFF
TRBV7-9 CASSLRDTGELFF
TRBV6-1 CASSPLRETYEQYF
TRBV18 CASSPPGTGLGYTF
TRBV2 CASRDKVSTDTQYF
TRBV6-1 CASSGGETDTQYF
TRBV5-1 CASSSQTGATEAFF
TRBV11-2 CASSLETSGSEAFF
TRBV30 CAWRDSSYEQYF
TRBV27 CASSPGRRTDTQYF